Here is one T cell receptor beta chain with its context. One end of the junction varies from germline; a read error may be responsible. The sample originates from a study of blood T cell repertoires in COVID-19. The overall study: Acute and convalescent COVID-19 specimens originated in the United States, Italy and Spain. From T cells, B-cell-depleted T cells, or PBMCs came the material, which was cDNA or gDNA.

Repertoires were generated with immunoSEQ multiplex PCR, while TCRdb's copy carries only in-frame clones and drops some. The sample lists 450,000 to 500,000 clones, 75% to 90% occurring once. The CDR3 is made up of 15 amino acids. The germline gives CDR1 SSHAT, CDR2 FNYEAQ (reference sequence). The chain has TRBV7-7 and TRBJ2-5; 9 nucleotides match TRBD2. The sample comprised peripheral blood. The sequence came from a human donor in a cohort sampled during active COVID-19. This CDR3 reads CASSSPGLAEETQYF. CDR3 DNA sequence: TGTGCTAGCAGCAGCCCGGGACTAGCCGAAGAGACCCAGTACTTC.